The present TCR beta chain was sequenced within a study of identifying expanded T cells in peripheral blood (dated by TCRdb to between 2017 and 2020). At the level of the whole study: Four technical replicates, made by sequencing separate aliquots from the same pool of genomic DNA, were compared pairwise. Study-wide conclusions, independent of this receptor: The authors expected biological variance in healthy repertoires might increase further over much longer intervals such as months to years. For all healthy donors, the variance in clone template counts between two-week samples rose significantly as total template count increased. The binomial model flagged approximately 1.2 differentially abundant clones between technical replicates but approximately 16 over roughly 2 weeks and around 20 over about 4 weeks. The beta-binomial model significantly reduced the number of clones called differentially abundant and the false-positive rate across all healthy-donor time intervals.

The immunoSEQ Assay, which uses bias-controlled multiplex PCR amplification of genomic DNA, was used to profile TCRbeta CDR3 regions. In the original analysis: To quantify the absolute abundance of each unique TCRbeta CDR3 region, the sequences were collapsed and filtered. Differential abundance was tested with two models: a binomial (Fisher-equivalent) model and a beta-binomial model that adds time-dependent variance fitted from healthy donors. Clones with fewer than 5 combined templates were excluded, and clones with Benjamini-Hochberg FDR below 0.01 were called differentially abundant. Using the form v = (b*log(k)+a)^2, the beta-binomial variance was modeled as a function of the total template count across the two samples. TCRdb retrieved this table from immuneACCESS and kept in-frame rearrangements only. Not all clones are present; in checked studies, unresolved V genes account for under half, and no reason is known for the remainder. V and J calls and clone size follow that table, whereas D and trimming were derived from the DNA. This sample comprises 90,000 to 110,000 clones, 88% of them detected only once. Under 9% of the sample is in the top ten clones.

The junction shows trimming of 7 bases on V and 2 bases on J, plus 12 bases between the germline ends. CDR1 LNHDA and CDR2 SQIVND were looked up in the germline V gene (reference sequence). Spanning cysteine to phenylalanine, the CDR3 consists of 14 amino acids. Of all the DNA, just the CDR3 is kept, 42 bases in frame from base 1. No immune events such as infections were documented for the healthy donors during the collection period. Healthy-donor blood repertoires served as a training cohort to calibrate time-dependent variance in a beta-binomial model of T-cell clone differential abundance. The training cohort was composed of roughly ten healthy donors, 3 female and 7 male. Donor ages ranged from 29 to 64 years, with an average of around 45 years. Whole blood was collected from each healthy donor at three time points spaced two weeks apart and obtained from a commercial supplier. Genomic DNA was extracted from unsorted whole blood for immunosequencing.

In this sample, this clone turned up a few times. Its antigen remains unidentified. One base away there is no much larger clone; base qualities are not given. The chain is assembled from TRBV19 and TRBJ1-5, and the D gene may be TRBD1, 5 bases matching. Specimen: blood. The TCR was taken from a person aged 18 to 69 in good health. Here the CDR3 is given as CASKTEAGNQPQHF. DNA sequence: TGTGCCAGTAAGACAGAGGCAGGCAATCAGCCCCAGCATTTT.